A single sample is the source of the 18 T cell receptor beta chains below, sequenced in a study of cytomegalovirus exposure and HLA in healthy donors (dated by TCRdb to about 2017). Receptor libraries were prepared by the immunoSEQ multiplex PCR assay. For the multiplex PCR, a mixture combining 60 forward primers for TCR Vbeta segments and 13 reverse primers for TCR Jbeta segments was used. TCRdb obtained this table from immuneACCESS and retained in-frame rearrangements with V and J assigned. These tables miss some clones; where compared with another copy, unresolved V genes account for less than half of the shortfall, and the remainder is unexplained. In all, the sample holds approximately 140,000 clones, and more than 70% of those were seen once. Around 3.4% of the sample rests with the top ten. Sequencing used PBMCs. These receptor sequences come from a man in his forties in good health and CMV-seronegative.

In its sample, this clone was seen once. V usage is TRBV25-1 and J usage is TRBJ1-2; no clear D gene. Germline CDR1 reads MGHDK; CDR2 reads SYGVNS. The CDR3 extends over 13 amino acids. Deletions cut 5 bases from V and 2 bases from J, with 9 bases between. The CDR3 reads CASSFQSNYGYTF. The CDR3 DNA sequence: TGTGCCAGCAGTTTTCAGTCGAACTATGGCTACACCTTC.

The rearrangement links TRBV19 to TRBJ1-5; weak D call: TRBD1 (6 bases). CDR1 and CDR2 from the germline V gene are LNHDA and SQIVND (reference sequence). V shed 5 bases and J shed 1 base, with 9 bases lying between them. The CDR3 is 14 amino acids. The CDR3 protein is CASSGQQSNQPQHF. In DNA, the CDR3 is TGTGCCAGTAGTGGACAGCAAAGCAATCAGCCCCAGCATTTT. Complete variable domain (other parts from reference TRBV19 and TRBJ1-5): DGGITQSPKYLFRKEGQNVTLSCEQNLNHDAMYWYRQDPGQGLRLIYYSQIVNDFQKGDIAEGYSVSREKKESFPLTVTSAQKNPTAFYLCASSGQQSNQPQHFGDGTRLSIL.

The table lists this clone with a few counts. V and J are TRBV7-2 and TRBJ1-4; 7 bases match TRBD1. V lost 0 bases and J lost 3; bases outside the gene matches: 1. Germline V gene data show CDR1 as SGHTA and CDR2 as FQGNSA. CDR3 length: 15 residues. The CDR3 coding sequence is TGTGCCAGCAGCTTAGCCGGGACAGCTAATGAAAAACTGTTTTTT. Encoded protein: CASSLAGTANEKLFF.

The CDR3 bases are TGTGCCAGCAGCTTAGTCGACTATGGCTACACCTTC. Translating it yields CASSLVDYGYTF. This rearrangement joins TRBV7-9 to TRBJ1-2; D remains ambiguous. The V gene's germline CDR1 is SEHNR and CDR2 FQNEAQ (reference sequence). The CDR3 contains 12 residues. Between the trimmed V and J ends, which lost 1 base and 3 bases, there was a span of 3 bases.

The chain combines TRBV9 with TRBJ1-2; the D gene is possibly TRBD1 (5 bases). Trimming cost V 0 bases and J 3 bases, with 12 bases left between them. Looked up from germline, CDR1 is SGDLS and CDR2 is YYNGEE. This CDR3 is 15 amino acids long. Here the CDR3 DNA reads TGTGCCAGCAGCGTAGGTAACCCGGGGGACTATGGCTACACCTTC. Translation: CASSVGNPGDYGYTF.

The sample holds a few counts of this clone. CDR3 sequence (DNA): TGTGCCAGCAGGAACACAGACCGTCCAAAGGCTTTCTTT. Amino acids: CASRNTDRPKAFF. The chain has TRBV27 and TRBJ1-1; no clear D gene. V gave up 6 bases and J gave up 11 bases, with 19 bases separating them. The length of the CDR3 is 13 residues. CDR1 and CDR2 from the germline V gene are MNHEY and SMNVEV (reference sequence).

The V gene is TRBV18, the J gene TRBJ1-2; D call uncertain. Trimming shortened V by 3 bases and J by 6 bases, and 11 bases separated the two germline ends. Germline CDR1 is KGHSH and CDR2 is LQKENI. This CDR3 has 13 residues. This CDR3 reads CASSPDFGDGYTF. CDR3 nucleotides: TGTGCCAGCTCACCGGATTTCGGAGATGGCTACACCTTC.

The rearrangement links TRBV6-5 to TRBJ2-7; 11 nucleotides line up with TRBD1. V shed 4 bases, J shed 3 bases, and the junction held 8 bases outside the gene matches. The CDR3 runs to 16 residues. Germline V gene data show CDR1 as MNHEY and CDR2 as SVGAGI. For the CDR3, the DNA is TGTGCCAGCAGTTCAATCACCGGGACAGGGGGCTACGAGCAGTACTTC. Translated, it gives CASSSITGTGGYEQYF.

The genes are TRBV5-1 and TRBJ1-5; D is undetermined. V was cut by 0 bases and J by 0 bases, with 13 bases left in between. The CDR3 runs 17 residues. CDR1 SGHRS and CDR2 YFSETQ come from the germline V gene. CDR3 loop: CASSLVFLVNSNQPQHF. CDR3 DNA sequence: TGCGCCAGCAGCTTGGTATTTTTAGTAAATAGCAATCAGCCCCAGCATTTT.

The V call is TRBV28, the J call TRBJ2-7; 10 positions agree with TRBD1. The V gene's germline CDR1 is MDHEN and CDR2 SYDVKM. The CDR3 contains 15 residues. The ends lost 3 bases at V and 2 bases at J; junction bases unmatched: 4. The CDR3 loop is CASSLVGQGAYEQYF. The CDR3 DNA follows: TGTGCCAGCAGTTTGGTTGGACAGGGGGCCTACGAGCAGTACTTC.

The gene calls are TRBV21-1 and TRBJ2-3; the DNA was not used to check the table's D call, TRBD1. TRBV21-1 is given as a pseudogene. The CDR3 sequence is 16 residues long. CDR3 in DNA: TGTGCCAGCATCCTGGAGGGACAGGGGATCACAGATACGCAGTATTTT. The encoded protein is CASILEGQGITDTQYF.

The CDR3 region is CATSRGAVEANYGYTF. The CDR3 DNA follows: TGTGCCACCAGCAGAGGGGCAGTGGAAGCTAACTATGGCTACACCTTC. The chain carries TRBV15 and TRBJ1-2; D remains ambiguous. The germline V gene encodes CDR1 LNHNV and CDR2 YYDKDF (reference sequence). CDR3 length: 16 residues. Between the trimmed V and J ends, which lost 1 base and 0 bases, there was a span of 12 bases.

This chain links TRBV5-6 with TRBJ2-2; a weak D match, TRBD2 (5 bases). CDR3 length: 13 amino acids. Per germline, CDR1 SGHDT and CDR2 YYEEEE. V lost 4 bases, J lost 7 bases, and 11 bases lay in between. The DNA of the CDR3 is TGTGCCAGCAGCCGCGGGTTCCTCGGGGAGCTGTTTTTT. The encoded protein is CASSRGFLGELFF.

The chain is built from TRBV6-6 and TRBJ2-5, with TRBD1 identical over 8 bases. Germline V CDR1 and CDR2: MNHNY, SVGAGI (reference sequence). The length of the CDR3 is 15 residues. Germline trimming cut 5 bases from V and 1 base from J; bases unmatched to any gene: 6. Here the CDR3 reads CASSPGQVLQETQYF. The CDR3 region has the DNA TGTGCCAGCAGTCCGGGACAGGTCCTCCAAGAGACCCAGTACTTC.

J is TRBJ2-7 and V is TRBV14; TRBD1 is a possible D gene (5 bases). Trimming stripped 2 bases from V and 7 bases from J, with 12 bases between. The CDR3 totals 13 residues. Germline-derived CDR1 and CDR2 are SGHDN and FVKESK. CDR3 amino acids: CASSQRSGREQYF. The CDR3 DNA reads TGTGCCAGCAGCCAAAGGTCAGGGCGGGAGCAGTACTTC.

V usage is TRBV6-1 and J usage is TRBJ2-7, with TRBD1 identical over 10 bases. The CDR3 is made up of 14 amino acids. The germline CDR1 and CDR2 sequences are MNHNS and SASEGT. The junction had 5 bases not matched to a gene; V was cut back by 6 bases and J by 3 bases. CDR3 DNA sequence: TGTGCCAGCAGCTGGGACAGGGGATTCTACGAGCAGTACTTC. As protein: CASSWDRGFYEQYF.

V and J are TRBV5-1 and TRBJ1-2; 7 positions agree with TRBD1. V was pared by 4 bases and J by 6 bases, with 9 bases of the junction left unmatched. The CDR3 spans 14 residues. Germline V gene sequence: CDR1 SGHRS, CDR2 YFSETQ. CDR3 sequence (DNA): TGCGCCAGCAGCCAGCGGACCGGGACAGATGGCTACACCTTC. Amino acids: CASSQRTGTDGYTF.

DNA of the CDR3: TGTGCCAGCAGCTTATGGTTGCTAGCGGGCGAGCCCCGAACCTACGAGCAGTACTTC. It codes for CASSLWLLAGEPRTYEQYF. The chain uses TRBV7-9 and TRBJ2-7; TRBD2 matches 8 bases. CDR3 length: 19 residues. Per the germline V gene, CDR1 is SEHNR and CDR2 is FQNEAQ (reference sequence). J was trimmed by 2 bases and V by 2 bases; bases with no gene match: 17. Based on the CDR3 plus reference TRBV7-9 and TRBJ2-7, the full variable domain is DTGVSQNPRHKITKRGQNVTFRCDPISEHNRLYWYRQTLGQGPEFLTYFQNEAQLEKSRLLSDRFSAERPKGSFSTLEIQRTEQGDSAMYLCASSLWLLAGEPRTYEQYFGPGTRLTVT.